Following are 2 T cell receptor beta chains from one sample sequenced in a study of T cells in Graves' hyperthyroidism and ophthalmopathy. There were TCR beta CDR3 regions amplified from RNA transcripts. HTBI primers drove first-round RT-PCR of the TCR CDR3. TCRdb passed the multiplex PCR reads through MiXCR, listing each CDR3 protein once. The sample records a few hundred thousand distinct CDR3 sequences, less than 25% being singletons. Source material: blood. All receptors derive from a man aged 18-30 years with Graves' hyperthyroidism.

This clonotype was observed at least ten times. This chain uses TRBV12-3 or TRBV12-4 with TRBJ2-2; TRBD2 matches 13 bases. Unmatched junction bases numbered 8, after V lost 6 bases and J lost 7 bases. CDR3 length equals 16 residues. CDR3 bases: TGTGCCAGCAGACAACTAGCGGGGGGGATGAACGGGGAGCTGTTTTTT. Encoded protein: CASRQLAGGMNGELFF.

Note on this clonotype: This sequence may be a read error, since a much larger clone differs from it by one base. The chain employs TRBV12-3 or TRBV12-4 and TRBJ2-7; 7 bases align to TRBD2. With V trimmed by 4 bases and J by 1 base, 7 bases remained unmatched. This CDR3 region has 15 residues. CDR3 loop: CASSSARTSSYEQYF. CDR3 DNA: TGTGCCAGCAGTTCAGCCAGGACTAGTTCCTACGAGCAGTACTTC.